This T cell receptor beta chain is from a study of response to subunit inactivated influenza vaccine (dated by TCRdb to 2017 to 2018). In the study overall: Deep quantitative profiling of the T cell receptor repertoire was used in the study to follow responses to a trivalent subunit inactivated influenza vaccine.

Notes on this clonotype: There is no known antigen for this receptor. Nothing much larger sits one base from this clone, and base qualities are not available.

Library preparation was by RT-PCR. The instrument given in TCRdb is Illumina HiSeq 2500. TCRdb's own reprocessing of the public reads used fastp at Q25 and MiXCR and kept productive beta chains. CDR3 protein duplicates are merged, each entry listing the most common genes and DNA. The sample table contains more than 700,000 distinct CDR3 sequences; only one count was recorded for 21% of them. The top ten clonotypes cover roughly 10% of the sample. Findings and caveats that apply to the study as a whole: It was suggested by the authors that each seasonal influenza vaccination may recruit only a limited number of new T cells.

The material sequenced was PBMCs from blood, taken around 5 days after vaccination. The TCR was taken from a man over 45 who received an inactivated influenza vaccine. Donor details come from another sample of the same person, matched by shared clones.

The CDR3 protein: CSARILAGGFGEQFF. The bases read TGCAGTGCTAGAATCCTAGCGGGAGGGTTTGGTGAGCAGTTCTTC. The chain is made from TRBV20-1 and TRBJ2-1, with 12 central nucleotides matching TRBD2. V and J are trimmed by 2 bases and 9 bases, and the gene matches miss 8 bases of the junction. As encoded in the germline V gene (reference sequence), CDR1 is DFQATT while CDR2 is SNEGSKA. Taken from cysteine to phenylalanine, the CDR3 has 15 residues. Solely the CDR3 DNA is kept, with 45 bases framed from the first base.